These 30 T cell receptor beta chains were sequenced from one sample in a study of PD-1 blockade in mismatch repair-deficient tumors. The method was immunoSEQ multiplex PCR; TCRdb's version includes in-frame clones alone and lacks a portion of them. Counted here are around 120,000 clones, approximately 91% occurring once; the ten biggest clones make up 10% to 15%. The input for sequencing was peripheral blood, taken approximately 71 weeks after starting pembrolizumab. Source of these receptors: an adult with mismatch repair-deficient cancer.

The chain couples TRBV13 to TRBJ2-7; TRBD2 agrees at 9 bases. The CDR3 runs 13 residues. The germline V gene encodes CDR1 PRHDT and CDR2 FYEKMQ (reference sequence). V was clipped by 2 bases and J by 5 bases; unmatched bases: 1. For the CDR3, the DNA is TGTGCCAGCAGCTTAAGCGGGAGGAACGAGCAGTACTTC. Translating gives CASSLSGRNEQYF. The full variable domain, in which reference TRBV13 and TRBJ2-7 provide the parts outside the CDR3, is AAGVIQSPRHLIKEKRETATLKCYPIPRHDTVYWYQQGPGQDPQFLISFYEKMQSDKGSIPDRFSAQQFSDYHSELNMSSLELGDSALYFCASSLSGRNEQYFGPGTRLTVT.

The sample holds a few counts of this clone. This chain uses TRBV30 with TRBJ2-7; D remains unclear. This CDR3 has 13 residues. Between the trimmed V and J ends, which lost 5 bases and 6 bases, there was a span of 17 bases. The germline gives CDR1 GTSNPN, CDR2 SVGIG (reference sequence). The CDR3 is CAWAPGLRFEQYF. The CDR3 nucleotides are TGTGCCTGGGCTCCGGGCCTGAGGTTCGAGCAGTACTTC. The whole variable domain, filled in from reference TRBV30 and TRBJ2-7, reads SQTIHQWPATLVQPVGSPLSLECTVEGTSNPNLYWYRQAAGRGLQLLFYSVGIGQISSEVPQNLSASRPQDRQFILSSKKLLLSDSGFYLCAWAPGLRFEQYFGPGTRLTVT.

The chain employs TRBV7-8 and TRBJ2-7; D unclear. The V gene lost 2 bases and the J gene lost 3 bases, with 8 bases spanning the gap. The V gene's germline CDR1 is SGHVS and CDR2 FQNEAQ. This CDR3 comprises 13 residues. The CDR3 DNA is TGTGCCAGCAGCTTAAACCCCCTCTACGAGCAGTACTTC. It specifies CASSLNPLYEQYF.

This chain joins TRBV5-1 and TRBJ2-3; 7 positions agree with TRBD2. Germline loops: CDR1 SGHRS, CDR2 YFSETQ. The CDR3 is 15 residues long. V gave up 1 base and J gave up 2 bases; unmatched junction bases: 4. Written as DNA, the CDR3 is TGCGCCAGCAGCTTGAACGGGAGGTCCACAGATACGCAGTATTTT. Translating it yields CASSLNGRSTDTQYF.

V is TRBV13 and J is TRBJ2-3, with 10 positions matching TRBD2. Germline trimming cut 0 bases from V and 7 bases from J; bases unmatched to any gene: 7. Germline values: CDR1 PRHDT, CDR2 FYEKMQ (reference sequence). The CDR3 contains 16 residues. CDR3 amino acids: CASSLGPSGRINTQYF. For the CDR3, the DNA is TGTGCCAGCAGCTTAGGCCCTAGCGGGAGAATAAATACGCAGTATTTT. Drawing the rest from reference TRBV13 and TRBJ2-3, the complete variable domain is AAGVIQSPRHLIKEKRETATLKCYPIPRHDTVYWYQQGPGQDPQFLISFYEKMQSDKGSIPDRFSAQQFSDYHSELNMSSLELGDSALYFCASSLGPSGRINTQYFGPGTRLTVL.

The chain couples TRBV5-5 to TRBJ1-5; D gene uncertain. The CDR3 spans 13 residues. The germline V and J ends were trimmed by 4 bases and 2 bases, with 7 bases remaining between them. CDR1 is SGHKS, CDR2 YYEKEE, per germline (reference sequence). For the CDR3, the DNA is TGTGCCAGCAGCGGGCCCGGCAATCAGCCCCAGCATTTT. Amino acid sequence: CASSGPGNQPQHF.

The chain has TRBV4-2 and TRBJ2-3, with 13 bases that match TRBD2. The CDR3 loop spans 17 amino acids. Germline CDR1 and CDR2: LGHNA and YNFKEQ. V trimming: 0 bases; J trimming: 6 bases; junction bases outside the gene matches: 6. The CDR3: CASSQDGRTSGSDTQYF. The CDR3 DNA follows: TGTGCCAGCAGCCAAGATGGTAGGACTAGCGGGAGTGATACGCAGTATTTT.

J is TRBJ1-4 and V is TRBV2; no clear D gene. V was shortened by 4 bases and J by 0 bases, with 6 bases between the two germline ends. The CDR3 is 14 residues long. Germline-derived CDR1 and CDR2 are SNHLY and FYNNEI. The chain's CDR3 is CASSARATNEKLFF. The CDR3 DNA is TGTGCCAGCAGTGCACGAGCAACTAATGAAAAACTGTTTTTT.

The chain links TRBV11-3 to TRBJ2-3; no definite D call. V was cut by 1 base and J by 1 base, with 6 bases left in between. CDR3 length: 14 residues. Germline loops: CDR1 SGHNT, CDR2 YENEEA. CDR3 sequence reads: CASSLVAGTDTQYF. Here the CDR3 DNA reads TGTGCCAGCAGCTTAGTGGCCGGCACAGATACGCAGTATTTT.

This rearrangement joins TRBV28 to TRBJ2-2, with D perhaps TRBD1 (5 bases). The V end lost 5 bases, the J end lost 5 bases, and 12 bases lay between the germline ends. The germline V gene has CDR1 MDHEN and CDR2 SYDVKM. This CDR3 is 14 amino acids long. For the CDR3, the DNA is TGTGCCAGCAGTAAGGACATGGAAACCGGGGAGCTGTTTTTT. Encoded protein: CASSKDMETGELFF.

The chain carries TRBV30 and TRBJ1-1; D ambiguous. V was shortened by 5 bases and J by 1 base, with 2 bases between the two germline ends. This CDR3 comprises 10 residues. In germline, CDR1 is GTSNPN, CDR2 SVGIG (reference sequence). The CDR3 sequence: CAWGNTEAFF. In DNA form, the CDR3 reads TGTGCCTGGGGGAACACTGAAGCTTTCTTT.

This rearrangement joins TRBV15 to TRBJ1-1, with unresolved D. In germline, CDR1 is LNHNV, CDR2 YYDKDF (reference sequence). The CDR3 consists of 15 residues. V lost 1 base, J lost 4 bases, and 13 bases lay in between. CDR3 amino acids: CATSRADRVFTEAFF. Written as DNA, the CDR3 is TGTGCCACCAGCAGAGCTGACCGTGTGTTCACTGAAGCTTTCTTT.

The gene calls are TRBV6-1 and TRBJ2-3; 11 positions match TRBD1. V shed 0 bases, J shed 3 bases, and the junction held 2 bases outside the gene matches. Germline V CDR1 and CDR2: MNHNS, SASEGT. This CDR3 has 16 residues. CDR3: CASSEADRGQTDTQYF. The CDR3 nucleotides are TGTGCCAGCAGTGAAGCGGACAGGGGGCAGACAGATACGCAGTATTTT.

The V call is TRBV27, the J call TRBJ2-3; D gene unclear. The CDR3 loop spans 15 amino acids. The germline CDR1 and CDR2 sequences are MNHEY and SMNVEV (reference sequence). V was trimmed by 7 bases and J by 0 bases, leaving 14 bases between them. The CDR3 coding sequence is TGTGCCAGCACCGGCTTCCCCCCTAGCACAGATACGCAGTATTTT. Translating it yields CASTGFPPSTDTQYF.

The genes are TRBV27 and TRBJ2-5; 7 bases align to TRBD1. Trimming took 5 bases from V and 5 from J; bases not matched to a gene: 11. The CDR3 loop spans 15 amino acids. Germline V CDR1 and CDR2: MNHEY, SMNVEV (reference sequence). The CDR3 sequence is CASSPTGSEGETQYF. Here the CDR3 DNA reads TGTGCCAGCAGTCCGACAGGGTCAGAGGGGGAGACCCAGTACTTC.

V and J are TRBV27 and TRBJ2-7, with D perhaps being TRBD1 or TRBD2 (6 bases each). The CDR3 spans 15 residues. The V end lost 2 bases, the J end lost 1 base, and 12 bases lay between the germline ends. The germline V gene has CDR1 MNHEY and CDR2 SMNVEV (reference sequence). The CDR3 sequence is CASSLMGGRSYEQYF. Written as DNA, the CDR3 is TGTGCCAGCAGTTTAATGGGGGGCAGGTCCTACGAGCAGTACTTC.

CDR3 sequence reads: CASSRLHRGRSTGELFF. In nucleotides, the CDR3 is TGTGCCAGCAGCCGATTGCACAGGGGGCGGAGCACCGGGGAGCTGTTTTTT. V usage is TRBV7-6 and J usage is TRBJ2-2, with 9 bases lining up with TRBD1. The CDR3 consists of 17 residues. Germline V lookup: CDR1 SGHVS, CDR2 FNYEAQ. The ends lost 5 bases at V and 4 bases at J; junction bases unmatched: 11.

The chain carries TRBV19 and TRBJ1-2, with 12 bases identical to TRBD1. This CDR3 contains 16 residues. With V trimmed by 1 base and J by 6 bases, 6 bases remained unmatched. Per the germline V gene, CDR1 is LNHDA and CDR2 is SQIVND (reference sequence). The CDR3 loop reads CASSIAGTGGENGYTF. CDR3 in DNA: TGTGCCAGTAGTATAGCCGGGACAGGGGGCGAGAATGGCTACACCTTC.

The CDR3 DNA reads as TGTGCCAGCAGTTCCGGACTAGCAGACAGGGTGACCCAGTACTTC. This codes for CASSSGLADRVTQYF. The rearrangement uses TRBV6-5 and TRBJ2-5; possibly TRBD2 for D (8 bases). The V and J ends lost 4 bases and 7 bases respectively, with 19 bases between them. The CDR3 is made up of 15 amino acids. Germline lookup yields CDR1 MNHEY and CDR2 SVGAGI.

In its sample, this clone was seen once. The chain has TRBV4-1 and TRBJ2-3; weak D call: TRBD1 (5 bases). This CDR3 is 14 amino acids long. With 5 bases removed from V and 2 bases from J, the gap between germline ends came to 11 bases. CDR1 is MGHRA and CDR2 is YSYEKL in the germline V gene. CDR3 nucleotide sequence: TGCGCCAGCAGCACAGTACAGGACACAGATACGCAGTATTTT. Amino acids: CASSTVQDTDTQYF.

The CDR3 here is CASSYWDRVDTGELFF. The CDR3 nucleotides are TGTGCCAGCAGTTACTGGGACAGGGTCGACACCGGGGAGCTGTTTTTT. The rearrangement links TRBV6-5 to TRBJ2-2, with 9 bases that match TRBD1. Per germline, CDR1 MNHEY and CDR2 SVGAGI. This CDR3 has 16 amino acids. With 1 base clipped from V and 3 bases from J, the junction kept 3 bases outside the gene matches.

The V call is TRBV6-1, the J call TRBJ1-3; 7 bases match TRBD1. The trim removed 5 bases at V and 6 bases at J, leaving 10 bases unmatched. In germline, CDR1 is MNHNS, CDR2 SASEGT. The CDR3 is 15 amino acids. Here the CDR3 reads CASSHRQGSINTIYF. The CDR3 DNA reads TGTGCCAGCAGTCACCGACAGGGAAGTATAAACACCATATATTTT.

This clone has only one observation. This chain's CDR3 is CASSERTGPYNEQFF. The CDR3, as DNA: TGTGCCAGCAGCGAACGGACAGGGCCCTACAATGAGCAGTTCTTC. The chain joins TRBV7-9 to TRBJ2-1; 8 bases agree with TRBD1. J was trimmed by 2 bases and V by 5 bases; bases with no gene match: 5. The CDR3 length is 15 residues. The germline gives CDR1 SEHNR, CDR2 FQNEAQ (reference sequence).

This clone was detected a few times. The genes are TRBV29-1 and TRBJ2-1; D assignment may be TRBD1 or TRBD2 (5 bases each). Trimming cost V 4 bases and J 7 bases, with 11 bases left between them. Germline-derived CDR1 and CDR2 are SQVTM and ANQGSEA. The CDR3 spans 12 residues. The CDR3, as DNA: TGCAGCGTTGGTGCGTGGGGGAATGAGCAGTTCTTC. Translation gives CSVGAWGNEQFF.

V and J are TRBV21-1 and TRBJ2-3. TRBV21-1 is a known pseudogene. This CDR3 has 23 amino acids. CDR3 residues: CASRPNSRGRWLAGNPSTDTQYF. As DNA, the CDR3 is TGTGCCAGCAGACCTAATTCCAGGGGGCGGTGGCTAGCGGGCAATCCTAGCACAGATACGCAGTATTTT.

The rearrangement uses TRBV9 and TRBJ2-3; 7 bases agree with TRBD2. Germline CDR1 reads SGDLS; CDR2 reads YYNGEE. The CDR3 has 19 amino acids. V gave up 3 bases and J gave up 2 bases; unmatched junction bases: 18. CDR3 sequence reads: CASSDPRLGASGPTDTQYF. The CDR3 DNA follows: TGTGCCAGCAGCGACCCACGCCTTGGGGCTAGCGGACCCACAGATACGCAGTATTTT.

The chain has TRBV2 and TRBJ2-1; no definite D call. From germline, CDR1 is SNHLY and CDR2 FYNNEI. The CDR3 runs to 15 residues. Trimming took 7 bases from V and 6 from J, leaving 19 bases between them. CDR3 loop: CASIPSVHMGNEQFF. Here the CDR3 DNA reads TGTGCCAGCATCCCTAGTGTGCACATGGGCAATGAGCAGTTCTTC.

CDR3 bases: TGTGCCAGCAGTTACTCGATGGCAGGGCACTACGAGCAGTACTTC. Encoded protein: CASSYSMAGHYEQYF. The chain carries TRBV6-5 and TRBJ2-7, with a tentative D call TRBD1 (5 bases). This CDR3 region has 15 residues. V shed 0 bases and J shed 3 bases, with 12 bases lying between them. Germline CDR1 reads MNHEY; CDR2 reads SVGAGI.

This chain joins TRBV7-6 and TRBJ2-2; no clear D. The CDR3 extends over 15 amino acids. Between the trimmed V and J ends, which lost 5 bases and 1 base, there was a span of 11 bases. Germline V CDR1 and CDR2: SGHVS, FNYEAQ. The CDR3 DNA follows: TGTGCCAGCAGCCTCCCGGACGGGAACACCGGGGAGCTGTTTTTT. Translated, it gives CASSLPDGNTGELFF.

V is TRBV2 and J is TRBJ1-1; 8 nucleotides line up with TRBD1. J lost 0 bases, V lost 8 bases, and 2 bases had no gene match. The germline gives CDR1 SNHLY, CDR2 FYNNEI. This CDR3 has 13 amino acids. The CDR3 coding sequence is TGTGCCAGCGACAGGGGAATGAACACTGAAGCTTTCTTT. It encodes CASDRGMNTEAFF.